This record covers a single T cell receptor beta chain. What it binds is unknown. Documented time point: newly diagnosed GD, antithyroid drugs for less than 3 months. Extracted PBMC RNA gave rise to the TCR library. The patients were drawn from one endocrinology department in Xi'an, China. This sample was taken from a study of regulatory T cells in long-lasting Graves disease. iRepertoire HTBI primers and Arm-PCR of CDR3 regions built TCR beta libraries. One entry per CDR3 protein results from TCRdb running MiXCR on the multiplex PCR reads. This table has over 350,000 distinct CDR3 sequences, 11% to 15% appearing once. Findings and caveats of the study: Persistent Graves' patients showed reduced TCR diversity versus newly diagnosed patients. Shared public clonotypes totalled 2,741 in persistent patients, compared with around 930 in new patients.

Germline values: CDR1 LNHDA, CDR2 SQIVND (reference sequence). The CDR3 has 14 amino acids. V lost 1 base and J lost 5, with 12 bases in between. The data also belong to a second study, concerning T cells in Graves' hyperthyroidism and ophthalmopathy. As reported in that work: Blood also carried most thyroid clonotypes expanded above 0.001.

The clonotype was recovered from a woman in her fifties or sixties with Graves disease. V and J are TRBV19 and TRBJ2-7, with unresolved D. The sample consisted of peripheral blood mononuclear cells (PBMCs), taken at new diagnosis, from a patient treated with antithyroid drugs. Here the CDR3 DNA reads TGTGCCAGTAGTATAGGGGCGGTTCGGGACGAGCAGTACTTC. Protein product: CASSIGAVRDEQYF.